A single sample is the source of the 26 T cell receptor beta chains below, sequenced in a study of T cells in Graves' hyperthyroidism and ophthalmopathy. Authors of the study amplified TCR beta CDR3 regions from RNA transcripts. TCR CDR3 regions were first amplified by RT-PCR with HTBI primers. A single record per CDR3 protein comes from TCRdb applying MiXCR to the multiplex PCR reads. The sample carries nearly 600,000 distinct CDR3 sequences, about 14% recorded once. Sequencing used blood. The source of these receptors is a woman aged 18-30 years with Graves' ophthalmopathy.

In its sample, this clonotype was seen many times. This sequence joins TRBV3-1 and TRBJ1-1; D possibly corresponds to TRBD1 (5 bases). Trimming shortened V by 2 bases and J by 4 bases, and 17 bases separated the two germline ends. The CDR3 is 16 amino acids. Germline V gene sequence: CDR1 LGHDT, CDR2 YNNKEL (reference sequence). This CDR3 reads CASSQIFTGGGTEAFF. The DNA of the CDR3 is TGTGCCAGCAGCCAAATCTTCACGGGGGGGGGCACTGAAGCTTTCTTT.

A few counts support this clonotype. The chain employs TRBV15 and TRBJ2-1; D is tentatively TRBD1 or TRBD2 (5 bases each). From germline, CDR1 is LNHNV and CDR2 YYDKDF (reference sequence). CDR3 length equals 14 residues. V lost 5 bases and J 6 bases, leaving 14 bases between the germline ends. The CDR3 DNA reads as TGTGCCACCAGCGTCGGGGACGGAATCAATGAGCAGTTCTTC. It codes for CATSVGDGINEQFF.

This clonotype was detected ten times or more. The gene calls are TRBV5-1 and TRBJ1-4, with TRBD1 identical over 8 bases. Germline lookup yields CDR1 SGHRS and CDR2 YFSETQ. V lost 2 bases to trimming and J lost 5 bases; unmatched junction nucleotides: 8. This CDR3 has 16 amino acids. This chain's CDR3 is CASSLGTGGWNEKLFF. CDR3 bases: TGCGCCAGCAGCTTAGGGACAGGAGGTTGGAATGAAAAACTGTTTTTT.

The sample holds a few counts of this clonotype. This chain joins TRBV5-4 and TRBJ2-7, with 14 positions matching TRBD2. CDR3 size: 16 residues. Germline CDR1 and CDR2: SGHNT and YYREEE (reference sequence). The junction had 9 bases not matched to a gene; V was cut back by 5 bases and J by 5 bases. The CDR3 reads CASSPRGTSGSHEQYF. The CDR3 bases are TGTGCCAGCAGTCCTAGGGGGACTAGCGGGAGCCACGAGCAGTACTTC.

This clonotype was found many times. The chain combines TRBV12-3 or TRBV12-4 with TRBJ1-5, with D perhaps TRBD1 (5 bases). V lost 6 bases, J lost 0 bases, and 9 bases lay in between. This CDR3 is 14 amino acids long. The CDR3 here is CASSGTASNQPQHF. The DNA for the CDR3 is TGTGCCAGCAGCGGGACGGCTAGCAATCAGCCCCAGCATTTT.

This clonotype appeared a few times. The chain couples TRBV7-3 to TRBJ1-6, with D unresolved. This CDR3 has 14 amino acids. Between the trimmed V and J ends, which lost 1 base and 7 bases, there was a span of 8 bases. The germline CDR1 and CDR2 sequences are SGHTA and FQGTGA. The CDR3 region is CASSLRWGNSPLHF. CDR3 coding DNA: TGTGCCAGCAGCTTAAGATGGGGAAATTCACCCCTCCACTTT.

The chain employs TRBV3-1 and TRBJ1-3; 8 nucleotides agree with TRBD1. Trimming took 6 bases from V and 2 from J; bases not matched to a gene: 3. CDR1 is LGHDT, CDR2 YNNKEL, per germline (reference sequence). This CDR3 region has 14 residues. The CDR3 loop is CASSQQGAGNTIYF. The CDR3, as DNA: TGTGCCAGCAGTCAACAGGGGGCTGGAAACACCATATATTTT.

CDR3 in DNA: TGTGCCACCAGCAGAGGAAAGGGCAGGGGGAACAATGAGCAGTTCTTC. Translating gives CATSRGKGRGNNEQFF. The rearrangement links TRBV15 to TRBJ2-1, with 7 bases fitting TRBD1. The CDR3 is 16 residues long. Germline CDR1 reads LNHNV; CDR2 reads YYDKDF (reference sequence). V lost 1 base and J lost 5; bases outside the gene matches: 8.

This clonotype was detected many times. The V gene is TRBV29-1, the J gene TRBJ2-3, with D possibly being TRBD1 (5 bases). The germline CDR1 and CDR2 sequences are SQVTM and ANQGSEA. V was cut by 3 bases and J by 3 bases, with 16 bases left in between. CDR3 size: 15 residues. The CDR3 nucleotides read TGCAGCGTTGAGACTGGCAGGGCCGCGACAGATACGCAGTATTTT. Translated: CSVETGRAATDTQYF.

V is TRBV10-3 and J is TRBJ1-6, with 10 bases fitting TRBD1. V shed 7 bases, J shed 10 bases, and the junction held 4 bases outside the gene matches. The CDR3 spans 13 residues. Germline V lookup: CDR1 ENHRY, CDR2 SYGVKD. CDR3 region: CAIKRTGGSPLHF. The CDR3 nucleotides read TGTGCCATCAAAAGGACAGGGGGGTCACCCCTCCACTTT.

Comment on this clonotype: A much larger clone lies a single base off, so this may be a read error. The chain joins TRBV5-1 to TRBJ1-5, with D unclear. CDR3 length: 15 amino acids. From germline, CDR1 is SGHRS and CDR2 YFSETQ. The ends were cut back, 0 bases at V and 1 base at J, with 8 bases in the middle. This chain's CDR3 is CASSLASESNQPQHF. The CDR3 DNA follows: TGCGCCAGCAGCTTGGCTTCTGAGAGCAATCAGCCCCAGCATTTT.

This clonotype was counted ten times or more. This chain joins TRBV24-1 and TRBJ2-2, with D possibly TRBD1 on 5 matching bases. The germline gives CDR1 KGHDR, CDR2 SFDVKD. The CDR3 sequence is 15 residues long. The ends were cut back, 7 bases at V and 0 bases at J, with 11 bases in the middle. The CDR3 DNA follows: TGTGCCACCAGGGAGACAGACGCGAACACCGGGGAGCTGTTTTTT. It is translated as CATRETDANTGELFF.

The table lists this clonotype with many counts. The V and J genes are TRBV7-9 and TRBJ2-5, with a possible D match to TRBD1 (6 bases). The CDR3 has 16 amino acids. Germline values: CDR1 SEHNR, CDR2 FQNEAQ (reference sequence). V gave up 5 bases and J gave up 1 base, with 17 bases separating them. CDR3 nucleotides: TGTGCCAGCAGCCGGACAGAACAGGGCTTCCAAGAGACCCAGTACTTC. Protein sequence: CASSRTEQGFQETQYF. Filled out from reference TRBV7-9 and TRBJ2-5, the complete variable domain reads DTGVSQNPRHKITKRGQNVTFRCDPISEHNRLYWYRQTLGQGPEFLTYFQNEAQLEKSRLLSDRFSAERPKGSFSTLEIQRTEQGDSAMYLCASSRTEQGFQETQYFGPGTRLLVL.

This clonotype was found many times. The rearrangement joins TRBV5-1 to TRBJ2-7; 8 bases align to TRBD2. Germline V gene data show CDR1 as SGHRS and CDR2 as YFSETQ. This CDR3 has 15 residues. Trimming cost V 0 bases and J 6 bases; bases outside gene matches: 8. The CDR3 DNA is TGCGCCAGCAGCTTGGCCTCCGGACTAGCCAGCGAGCAGTACTTC. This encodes CASSLASGLASEQYF.

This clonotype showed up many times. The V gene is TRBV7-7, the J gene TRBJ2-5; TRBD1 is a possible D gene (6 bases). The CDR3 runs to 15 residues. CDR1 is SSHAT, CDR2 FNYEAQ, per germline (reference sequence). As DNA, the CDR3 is TGTGCTACAACCTCCGGGACAAGTAAACAAGAGACCCAGTACTTC. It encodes CATTSGTSKQETQYF.

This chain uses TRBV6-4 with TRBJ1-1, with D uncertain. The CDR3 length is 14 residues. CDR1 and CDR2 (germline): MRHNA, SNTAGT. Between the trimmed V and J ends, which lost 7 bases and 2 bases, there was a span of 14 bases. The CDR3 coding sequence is TGTGCCAGCAAGACCGGCGGGGTAAACACTGAAGCTTTCTTT. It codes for CASKTGGVNTEAFF.

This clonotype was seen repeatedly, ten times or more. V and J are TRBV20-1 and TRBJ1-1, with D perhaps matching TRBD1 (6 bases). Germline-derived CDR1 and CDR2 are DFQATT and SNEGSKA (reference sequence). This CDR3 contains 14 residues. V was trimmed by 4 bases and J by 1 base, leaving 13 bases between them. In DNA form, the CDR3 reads TGCAGTGCTATGACAGGAGGAGGGAACACTGAAGCTTTCTTT. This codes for CSAMTGGGNTEAFF.

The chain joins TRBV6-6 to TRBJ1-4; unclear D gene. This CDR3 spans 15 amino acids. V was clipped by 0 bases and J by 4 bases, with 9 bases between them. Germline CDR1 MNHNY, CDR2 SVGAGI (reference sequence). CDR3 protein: CASSYSTSLNEKLFF. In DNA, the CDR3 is TGTGCCAGCAGTTACTCGACCAGTCTTAATGAAAAACTGTTTTTT.

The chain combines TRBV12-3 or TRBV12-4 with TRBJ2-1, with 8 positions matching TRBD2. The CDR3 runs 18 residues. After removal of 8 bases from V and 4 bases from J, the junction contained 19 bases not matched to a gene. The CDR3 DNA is TGTGCCAGCTCACTCGCCACTAGCGGAGCGGGGGCATACAATGAGCAGTTCTTC. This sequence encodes CASSLATSGAGAYNEQFF.

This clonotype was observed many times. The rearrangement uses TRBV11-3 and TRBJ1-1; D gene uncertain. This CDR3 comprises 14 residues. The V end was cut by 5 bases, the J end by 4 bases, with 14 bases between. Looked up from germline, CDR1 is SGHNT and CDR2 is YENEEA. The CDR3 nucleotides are TGTGCCAGCAGCCCCGACTGGGGAGGCACTGAAGCTTTCTTT. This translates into CASSPDWGGTEAFF. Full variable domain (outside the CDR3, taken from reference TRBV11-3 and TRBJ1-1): EAGVVQSPRYKIIEKKQPVAFWCNPISGHNTLYWYLQNLGQGPELLIRYENEEAVDDSQLPKDRFSAERLKGVDSTLKIQPAELGDSAVYLCASSPDWGGTEAFFGQGTRLTVV.

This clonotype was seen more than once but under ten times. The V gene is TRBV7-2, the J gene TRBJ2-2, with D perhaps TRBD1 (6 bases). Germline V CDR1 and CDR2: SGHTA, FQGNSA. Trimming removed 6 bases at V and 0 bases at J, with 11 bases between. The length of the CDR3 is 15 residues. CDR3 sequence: CASSPGHSNTGELFF. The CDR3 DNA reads TGTGCCAGCAGTCCGGGACATTCGAACACCGGGGAGCTGTTTTTT.

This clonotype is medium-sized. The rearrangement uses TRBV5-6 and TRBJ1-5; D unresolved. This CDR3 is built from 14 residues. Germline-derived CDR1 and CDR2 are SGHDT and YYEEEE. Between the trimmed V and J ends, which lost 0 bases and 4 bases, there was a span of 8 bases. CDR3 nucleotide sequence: TGTGCCAGCAGCTTGGGACCGCTTAATCAGCCCCAGCATTTT. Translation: CASSLGPLNQPQHF.

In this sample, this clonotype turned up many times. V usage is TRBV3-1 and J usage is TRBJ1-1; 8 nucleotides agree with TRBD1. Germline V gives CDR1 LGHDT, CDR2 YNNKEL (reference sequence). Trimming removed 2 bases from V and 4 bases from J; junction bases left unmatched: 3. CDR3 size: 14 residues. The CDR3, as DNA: TGTGCCAGCAGCCAAAACAGGGGGGGCACTGAAGCTTTCTTT. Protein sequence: CASSQNRGGTEAFF. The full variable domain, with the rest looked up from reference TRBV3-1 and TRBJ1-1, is DTAVSQTPKYLVTQMGNDKSIKCEQNLGHDTMYWYKQDSKKFLKIMFSYNNKELIINETVPNRFSPKSPDKAHLNLHINSLELGDSAVYFCASSQNRGGTEAFFGQGTRLTVV.

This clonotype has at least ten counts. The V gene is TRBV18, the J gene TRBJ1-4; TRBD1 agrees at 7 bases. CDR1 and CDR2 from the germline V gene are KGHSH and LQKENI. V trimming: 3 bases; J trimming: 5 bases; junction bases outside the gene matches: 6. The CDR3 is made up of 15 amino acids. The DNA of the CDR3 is TGTGCCAGCTCACCCGGCGGGACAGCGAATGAAAAACTGTTTTTT. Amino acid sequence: CASSPGGTANEKLFF.

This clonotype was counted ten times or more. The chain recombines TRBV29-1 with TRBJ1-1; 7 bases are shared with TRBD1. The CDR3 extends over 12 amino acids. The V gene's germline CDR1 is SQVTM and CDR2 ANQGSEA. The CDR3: CRGDSPNTEAFF. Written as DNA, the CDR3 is TGCAGGGGGGACAGCCCGAACACTGAAGCTTTCTTT.

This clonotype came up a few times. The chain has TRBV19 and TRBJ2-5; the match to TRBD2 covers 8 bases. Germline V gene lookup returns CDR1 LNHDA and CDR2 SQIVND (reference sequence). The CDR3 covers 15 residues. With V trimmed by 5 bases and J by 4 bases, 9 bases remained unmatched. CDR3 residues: CASSVISGSTETQYF. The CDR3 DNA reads TGTGCCAGTAGTGTCATCAGCGGGAGTACAGAGACCCAGTACTTC.